The TCR beta chain under discussion was sequenced for a study of blood T cell repertoires in COVID-19. Study-level background: Samples representing acute and convalescent COVID-19 were sourced from the United States, Italy and Spain. In each case, the material was cDNA or gDNA derived from T cells, B-cell-depleted T cells, or PBMCs.

The CDR3 extends over 14 amino acids. V lost 5 bases to trimming and J lost 3 bases; unmatched junction nucleotides: 5. The V gene's germline CDR1 is MDHEN and CDR2 SYDVKM. Authors' data handling: Amplified reference gene primers provided the basis for estimating nucleated cell counts. Sequenced by immunoSEQ multiplex PCR; TCRdb stores in-frame clones only, minus some. D and trimming were read from the DNA, whereas the V and J calls and clone size are those reported in that table. The sample yields 100,000 to 150,000 clones, about 85% seen once. The chain employs TRBV28 and TRBJ2-7; 9 positions agree with TRBD1. This receptor was taken from a man between 60 and 75 years old with acute or convalescent COVID-19. The sample taken for sequencing was peripheral blood. In nucleotides, the CDR3 is TGTGCCAGCAGTAAACAGGGGGCCCTCTACGAGCAGTACTTC. Translation gives CASSKQGALYEQYF.